This TCR beta chain comes out of a study of cytomegalovirus exposure and HLA in healthy donors. General study findings and limits: Being indistinguishable, some V segments were excluded, TRBV6-2 and TRBV6-3 among them. Reportedly, TCR beta sequences accurately predicted HLA-A and HLA-B alleles in most subjects.

This clone was seen a few times. Its specificity is not known. A multiplex PCR was run with 60 Vbeta primers and 13 Jbeta primers. Produced via immunoSEQ multiplex PCR; TCRdb's table is partial and in-frame only. In the table there are more than 90,000 clones, approximately 70% of which are singletons. Germline assignment: CDR1 MNHEY and CDR2 SMNVEV (reference sequence). V shed 4 bases and J 3 bases; nucleotides not matched to a gene: 4. This CDR3 has 15 amino acids. Input material: PBMCs. This clonotype was obtained from a woman aged 30 to 39 in good health and CMV-seronegative. The chain uses TRBV27 and TRBJ2-1; 9 positions match TRBD2. CDR3 residues: CASSSGTSYYNEQFF. The CDR3 nucleotides are TGTGCCAGCAGTTCTGGGACTAGCTACTACAATGAGCAGTTCTTC.